The present T cell receptor beta chain was sequenced within a study of cytomegalovirus exposure and HLA in healthy donors. General study points: In an earlier analysis, most TCR beta V segments were productive about 87% or about 30% of the time. Listed as cytomegalovirus-associated were 150 to 200 TCR beta chains. Another analysis was done later, and it associated 15,000 to 20,000 TCR beta sequences with HLA alleles at 0.05 false discovery rate. As immune exposure information, only CMV serostatus was available.

For this clone: What it binds is not known.

The CDR3 is made up of 11 amino acids. Germline lookup yields CDR1 ENHRY and CDR2 SYGVKD. V dropped 8 bases and J dropped 10 bases, with 12 bases sitting between them. The PCR made use of 60 Vbeta and 13 Jbeta primers. Sequencing was performed with immunoSEQ multiplex PCR; in TCRdb, only in-frame clones are kept and a portion is missing. The sample yields 120,000 or so clones, around 80% seen once. The sequenced sample consisted of PBMCs. The chain recombines TRBV10-3 with TRBJ2-1; D is perhaps TRBD1 (6 bases). The sequence came from a female donor in good health and CMV-seronegative. The CDR3 is CAIGGGGEQFF. DNA for the CDR3: TGTGCCATCGGGGGTGGGGGCGAGCAGTTCTTC.